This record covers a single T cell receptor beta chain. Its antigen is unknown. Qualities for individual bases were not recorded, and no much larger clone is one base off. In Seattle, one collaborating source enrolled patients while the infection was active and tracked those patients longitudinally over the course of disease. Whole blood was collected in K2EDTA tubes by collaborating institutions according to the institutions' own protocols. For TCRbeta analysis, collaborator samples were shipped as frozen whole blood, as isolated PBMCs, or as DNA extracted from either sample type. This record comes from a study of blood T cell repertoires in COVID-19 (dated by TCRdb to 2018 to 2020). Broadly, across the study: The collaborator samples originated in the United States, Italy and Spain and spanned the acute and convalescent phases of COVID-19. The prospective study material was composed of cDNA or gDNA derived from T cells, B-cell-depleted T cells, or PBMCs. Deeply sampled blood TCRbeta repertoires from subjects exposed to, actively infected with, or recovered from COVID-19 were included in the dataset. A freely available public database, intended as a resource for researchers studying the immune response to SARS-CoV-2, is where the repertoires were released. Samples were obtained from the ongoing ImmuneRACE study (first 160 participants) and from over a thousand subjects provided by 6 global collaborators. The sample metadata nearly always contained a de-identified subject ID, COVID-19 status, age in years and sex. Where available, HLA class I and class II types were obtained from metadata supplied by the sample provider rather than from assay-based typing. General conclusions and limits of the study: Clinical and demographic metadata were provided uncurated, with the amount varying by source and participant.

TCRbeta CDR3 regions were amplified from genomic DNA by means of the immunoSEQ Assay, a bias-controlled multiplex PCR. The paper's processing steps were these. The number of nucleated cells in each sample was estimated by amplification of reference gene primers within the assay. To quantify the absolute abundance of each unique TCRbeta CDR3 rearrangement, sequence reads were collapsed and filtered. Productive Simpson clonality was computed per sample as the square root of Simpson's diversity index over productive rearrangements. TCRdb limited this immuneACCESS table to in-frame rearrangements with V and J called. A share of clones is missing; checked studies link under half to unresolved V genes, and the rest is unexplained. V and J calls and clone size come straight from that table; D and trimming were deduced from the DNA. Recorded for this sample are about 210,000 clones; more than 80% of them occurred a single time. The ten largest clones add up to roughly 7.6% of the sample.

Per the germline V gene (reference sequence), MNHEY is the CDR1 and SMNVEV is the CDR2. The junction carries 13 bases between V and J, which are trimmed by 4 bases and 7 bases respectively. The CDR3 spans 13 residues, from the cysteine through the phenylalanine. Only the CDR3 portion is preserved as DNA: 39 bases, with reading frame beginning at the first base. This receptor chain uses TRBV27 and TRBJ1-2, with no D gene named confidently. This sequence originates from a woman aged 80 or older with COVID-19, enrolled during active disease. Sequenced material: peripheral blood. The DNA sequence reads TGTGCCAGCAGTTCCCTACTATTTGGTGGCTACACCTTC. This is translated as CASSSLLFGGYTF.